This TCR beta chain was retrieved from a study of technical replicates of blood from a handful of donors. The assay was immunoSEQ multiplex PCR, and TCRdb's table has in-frame clones only and misses some. Found here are 75,000 to 95,000 clones, under 95% of them singletons; the top ten hold approximately 0.25%. This CDR3 spans 14 amino acids. Germline CDR1 SGHRS, CDR2 YFSETQ. V shed 1 base and J shed 5 bases, with 13 bases lying between them. This clone was seen a single time. The V call is TRBV5-1, the J call TRBJ2-7; D is ambiguous. The clonotype was recovered from a human donor in good health. What was sequenced was T cells isolated from PBMCs. The CDR3 protein is CASSLNGLEDEQYF. The DNA for the CDR3 is TGCGCCAGCAGCTTGAATGGTCTAGAGGACGAGCAGTACTTC.